This entry concerns a single T cell receptor beta chain. Its antigen remains unidentified. The template was RNA from unsorted bulk tissue. This non-tumor lung sample came from over 3 cm beyond the tumor edge. The CDR3 totals 12 residues. CDR1 is SGHNT, CDR2 YYREEE, per germline (reference sequence). Trimming removed 0 bases at V and 16 bases at J, with 14 bases between. TCRbeta libraries were built with three rounds of nested PCR, modified from ARM-PCR. One entry per CDR3 protein, called by TCRdb with MiXCR from the multiplex PCR reads. The sample has about 86,000 distinct CDR3 sequences, roughly 77% seen once. This record comes from a study of tumor and adjacent non-tumor tissue in lung cancer. Regarding the study as a whole: Normal lung showed higher cumulative top 100 clone frequency than tumor.

The chain is built from TRBV5-4 and TRBJ2-1; D gene ambiguous. This clonotype was sampled from a woman aged 50 to 65 with non-small cell lung cancer. Sequenced sample: distant non-tumor lung tissue. CDR3 coding DNA: TGTGCCAGCAGCTTGGGCAACGATGAACATTTCTTC. Translation gives CASSLGNDEHFF.